The rows below give T cell receptor beta chains drawn from one sample of a study of CD8+CD57+ T cells in acquired aplastic anemia. TCRdb reprocessed the reads via MiXCR and lists one record per CDR3 protein. Among about 400,000 distinct CDR3 sequences listed, about two thirds were seen once. The sequencing sample was made of sorted CD4+, CD8+, or CD8+CD57+ T cells (not recorded which) from PBMCs. Receptors were obtained from a human donor in good health, serving as a control. CDR3s include the opening cysteine and the closing phenylalanine or tryptophan. Fields, in order: J gene, clone size, D gene, V gene, CDR3 protein, CDR3 DNA. A D gene is named only where the DNA matches it firmly. Size is stated for part of the rows, as once, few or many counts, or as a class when the clone is expanded.

>TRBJ2-5|many|TRBD2|TRBV20-1
CSANPTSGGQETQYF
TGCAGTGCTAATCCGACTAGCGGGGGGCAAGAGACCCAGTACTTC
>TRBJ2-2|-|-|TRBV20-1
CSARLPGREELFF
TGCAGTGCACGTCTACCGGGCAGGGAAGAGCTGTTTTTT
>TRBJ1-2|-|TRBD1|TRBV5-1
CASSLRGDRRYTF
TGTGCCAGCAGCCTGCGCGGGGACAGGCGCTACACCTTC
>TRBJ2-1|-|-|TRBV24-1
CATSDFSRDNEQFF
TGTGCCACCAGTGATTTCTCCAGGGATAATGAGCAGTTCTTC
>TRBJ2-7|-|-|TRBV7-2
CASSRAPSSRGGPYEQYF
TGTGCCAGCAGCAGAGCCCCAAGTAGTAGAGGGGGGCCGTACGAGCAGTACTTC
>TRBJ1-2|-|-|TRBV2
CASRRRDTYF
TGTGCCAGTCGCCGCCGCGACACCTACTTC
>TRBJ1-1|many|-|TRBV29-1
CSVEGRKANTEAFF
TGCAGCGTTGAGGGGCGAAAGGCGAACACTGAAGCTTTCTTT
>TRBJ2-5|many|-|TRBV30
CAWRDQETQYF
TGTGCCTGGAGAGACCAAGAGACCCAGTACTTC
>TRBJ2-5|-|-|TRBV7-2
CASSLLSNTEAFFQYF
TGTGCCAGCAGCTTACTTTCGAACACTGAAGCTTTCTTTCAGTACTTC
>TRBJ1-2|few|-|TRBV29-1
CSVEAQVNYGYTF
TGCAGCGTTGAAGCCCAGGTTAACTATGGCTACACCTTC
>TRBJ1-1|-|TRBD1|TRBV2
CASSQVSRQGAKAFF
TGTGCCAGCAGCCAAGTTTCGAGACAGGGGGCGAAAGCTTTCTTT
>TRBJ1-6|-|-|TRBV5-1
CASSLTTEQPPLHF
TGCGCCAGCAGCTTGACGACAGAGCAGCCACCCCTCCACTTT
>TRBJ1-2|-|TRBD1|TRBV19
CASSIGTGSNYGYTF
TGTGCCAGTAGTATCGGGACAGGGAGTAACTATGGCTACACCTTC
>TRBJ1-6|once|-|TRBV30
CAWSKLPPNSPLHF
TGTGCCTGGAGTAAGCTCCCGCCAAATTCACCCCTCCACTTT
>TRBJ1-5|once|TRBD1|TRBV5-4
CASSLGQGGNSPQGRQHF
TGTGCCAGCAGCTTAGGACAGGGCGGCAATTCACCACAGGGTCGCCAGCATTTT
>TRBJ1-5|-|-|TRBV5-5
CASTPRASIGNQPQHF
TGTGCCAGCACCCCCCGGGCGTCTATTGGCAATCAGCCCCAGCATTTT
>TRBJ2-7|many|-|TRBV20-1
CSARRGAGTEYEQYF
TGCAGTGCTAGAAGGGGGGCCGGGACCGAATACGAGCAGTACTTC
>TRBJ2-1|-|TRBD1|TRBV7-3
CASSPRGQGARYGQFF
TGTGCCAGCAGCCCCCGTGGGCAGGGGGCGAGGTATGGCCAGTTCTTC
>TRBJ1-4|-|-|TRBV7-8
CASTQIGTRYTFLFF
TGTGCCAGCACCCAGATAGGTACAAGATACACCTTCCTTTTTTTT
>TRBJ2-7|-|-|TRBV19
CASRISRPSSYEQYF
TGTGCCAGTAGGATCTCCCGACCTAGCTCCTACGAGCAGTACTTC
>TRBJ2-5|-|-|TRBV20-1
CSADGQGNRQETQYF
TGCAGCGCTGATGGACAAGGGAACAGGCAAGAGACCCAGTACTTC
>TRBJ1-6|-|-|TRBV9
CASKSENWPLPF
TGTGCCAGCAAGTCAGAGAATTGGCCCCTCCCCTTT
>TRBJ1-6|-|-|TRBV7-2
CASSKRDGPSYEQHF
TGTGCCAGCAGCAAACGGGACGGACCTTCCTACGAGCAGCACTTT
>TRBJ1-5|-|-|TRBV2
CASTLSGGNQPQHF
TGTGCCAGCACTCTCAGTGGAGGCAATCAGCCGCAGCATTTT
>TRBJ2-1|few|TRBD2|TRBV20-1
CSLSGGFNNEQSF
TGCAGCCTCAGCGGGGGGTTCAACAATGAGCAGTCCTTC
>TRBJ1-6|-|-|TRBV7-3
CASSGGPQNSRHHF
TGTGCCAGCAGCGGGGGGCCGCAAAATTCTCGCCACCACTTT
>TRBJ2-3|-|-|TRBV7-2
CASSELRRGDSQNF
TGTGCCAGCAGCGAGCTTAGAAGGGGGGATTCGCAGAATTTT
>TRBJ2-7|-|TRBD1|TRBV19
CASRVQGAYEYNF
TGTGCCAGTAGAGTACAGGGGGCTTACGAGTACAACTTC
>TRBJ2-7|once|-|TRBV9
CASMPGRAYGYTYF
TGTGCCAGCATGCCTGGACGGGCCTATGGCTACACCTACTTC
>TRBJ1-1|many|TRBD1|TRBV6-5
CASSAHLQGAGTEAFF
TGTGCCAGCAGTGCCCACCTCCAGGGGGCGGGCACTGAAGCTTTCTTT
>TRBJ1-2|-|TRBD1|TRBV24-1
CATSEPRTGFGSYGYTF
TGTGCCACCAGTGAGCCCCGGACAGGGTTTGGAAGTTATGGCTACACCTTC
>TRBJ2-3|once|-|TRBV19
CASSNTPHAGTQYF
TGTGCCAGTAGTAACACCCCACATGCTGGCACGCAGTATTTT
>TRBJ1-6|-|TRBD1|TRBV6-2/TRBV6-3
CASRLRTGEYNSPLHF
TGTGCCAGCAGGCTTCGGACAGGGGAGTATAATTCACCCCTCCACTTT
>TRBJ2-5|-|-|TRBV7-9
CASSTEYYGYTLDTQYF
TGTGCCAGCAGCACAGAGTACTATGGCTACACATTAGATACCCAGTACTTC
>TRBJ2-1|-|TRBD2|TRBV10-1
CASGGGGARNEQFF
TGCGCCAGCGGTGGCGGGGGGGCCCGGAATGAGCAGTTCTTC
>TRBJ2-3|-|-|TRBV11-2
CASSPSSDTQYF
TGTGCCAGCAGCCCCAGCAGTGATACGCAGTATTTT
>TRBJ2-7|many|-|TRBV19
CASSIETQGEQYF
TGTGCCAGTAGTATAGAGACCCAAGGGGAGCAGTACTTC
>TRBJ1-6|-|-|TRBV7-2
CASSLVQNYQLHF
TGTGCCAGCAGCTTAGTGCAGAATTATCAGCTCCACTTT
>TRBJ1-2|-|-|TRBV6-1
CASRLEGSSGGYTF
TGTGCCAGCAGGTTAGAGGGGAGTAGTGGTGGCTACACCTTC
>TRBJ2-6|-|-|TRBV5-6
CASSPNEGLGANVLTF
TGTGCCAGCAGCCCAAACGAGGGCCTCGGGGCCAACGTCCTGACTTTC
>TRBJ2-2|-|-|TRBV6-6
CASREMGWTGELFF
TGTGCCAGCAGAGAGATGGGATGGACCGGGGAGCTGTTTTTT
>TRBJ2-4|-|-|TRBV30
CAWSDNLNIQYF
TGTGCCTGGAGTGATAATCTGAACATTCAGTACTTC
>TRBJ2-3|-|TRBD2|TRBV5-1
CASNPGTSVTGTQYF
TGCGCCAGCAACCCCGGGACTAGCGTGACAGGTACGCAGTATTTT
>TRBJ1-2|-|TRBD1|TRBV12-3/TRBV12-4
CASRDRAVGYTF
TGTGCCAGCAGAGACAGGGCGGTTGGCTACACCTTC
>TRBJ1-4|many|-|TRBV3-1
CASSQDAGAGEKLFF
TGTGCCAGCAGCCAAGATGCGGGGGCCGGTGAAAAACTGTTTTTT
>TRBJ2-7|-|TRBD1|TRBV20-1
CSARDSRTGVTYEQYF
TGCAGTGCTAGAGATTCAAGGACAGGGGTTACCTACGAGCAGTACTTC
>TRBJ1-2|-|-|TRBV19
CASSLRQAYGYTF
TGTGCCAGTAGTCTTAGACAGGCCTATGGCTACACCTTC
>TRBJ1-2|once|TRBD1|TRBV20-1
CSARLCGTGGDYGYTF
TGCAGTGCTAGGCTGTGTGGGACAGGGGGTGACTATGGCTACACCTTC
>TRBJ2-1|many|TRBD1|TRBV19
CASSIWGQGVEEQFF
TGTGCCAGTAGTATCTGGGGACAGGGGGTGGAAGAGCAGTTCTTC
>TRBJ2-5|-|TRBD2|TRBV20-1
CSARSFGGGETQYF
TGCAGTGCTAGATCATTCGGCGGGGGAGAGACCCAGTACTTC
>TRBJ2-7|many|-|TRBV2
CASSLLRDWSSYEQYF
TGTGCCAGCAGCCTTCTCCGGGACTGGAGCTCCTACGAGCAGTACTTC
>TRBJ1-5|few|-|TRBV19
CASSLPGASNQPQHF
TGTGCCAGTAGTTTGCCCGGCGCGAGCAATCAGCCCCAGCATTTT